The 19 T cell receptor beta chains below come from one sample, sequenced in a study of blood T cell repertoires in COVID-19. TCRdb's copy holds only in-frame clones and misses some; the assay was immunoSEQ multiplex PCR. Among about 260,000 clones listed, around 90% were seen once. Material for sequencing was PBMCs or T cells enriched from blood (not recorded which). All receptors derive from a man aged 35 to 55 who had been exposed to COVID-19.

Here the CDR3 reads CASSPRLAGGTTYEQYF. The CDR3 DNA reads as TGTGCCAGCAGCCCCCGACTAGCGGGAGGGACAACCTACGAGCAGTACTTC. This chain joins TRBV9 and TRBJ2-7, with TRBD2 matching 14 bases. The CDR3 totals 17 residues. V shed 4 bases, J shed 2 bases, and the junction held 8 bases outside the gene matches. Looked up from germline, CDR1 is SGDLS and CDR2 is YYNGEE. Full variable domain (remainder filled in from reference TRBV9 and TRBJ2-7): DSGVTQTPKHLITATGQRVTLRCSPRSGDLSVYWYQQSLDQGLQFLIQYYNGEERAKGNILERFSAQQFPDLHSELNLSSLELGDSALYFCASSPRLAGGTTYEQYFGPGTRLTVT.

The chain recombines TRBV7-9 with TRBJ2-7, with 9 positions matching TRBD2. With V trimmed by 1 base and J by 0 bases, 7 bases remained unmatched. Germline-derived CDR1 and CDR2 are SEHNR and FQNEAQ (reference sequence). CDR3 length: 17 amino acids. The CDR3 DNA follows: TGTGCCAGCAGCTTAGGTTCCGGACTAGCGAGCTCCTACGAGCAGTACTTC. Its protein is CASSLGSGLASSYEQYF. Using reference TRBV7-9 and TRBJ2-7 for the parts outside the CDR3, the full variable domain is DTGVSQNPRHKITKRGQNVTFRCDPISEHNRLYWYRQTLGQGPEFLTYFQNEAQLEKSRLLSDRFSAERPKGSFSTLEIQRTEQGDSAMYLCASSLGSGLASSYEQYFGPGTRLTVT.

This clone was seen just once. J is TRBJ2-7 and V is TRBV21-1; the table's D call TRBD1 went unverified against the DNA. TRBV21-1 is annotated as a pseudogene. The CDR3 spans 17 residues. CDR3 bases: TGTGCCAGCAGCCCCGCGGGTGGCAGGGGTAACTCCTACGAGCAGTACTTC. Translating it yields CASSPAGGRGNSYEQYF.

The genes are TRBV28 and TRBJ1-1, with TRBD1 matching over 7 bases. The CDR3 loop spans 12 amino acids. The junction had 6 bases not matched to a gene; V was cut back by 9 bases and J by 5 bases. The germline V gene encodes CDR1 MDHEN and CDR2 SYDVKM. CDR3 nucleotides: TGTGCCAGTTGGACAGGTAGAACTGAAGCTTTCTTT. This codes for CASWTGRTEAFF.

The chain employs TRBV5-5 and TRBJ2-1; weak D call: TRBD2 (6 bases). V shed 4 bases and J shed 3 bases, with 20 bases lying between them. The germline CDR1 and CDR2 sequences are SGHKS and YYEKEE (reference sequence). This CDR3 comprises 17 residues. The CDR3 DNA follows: TGTGCCAGCAGCCGAAATTCCGGGATGGGGGGCTACAATGAGCAGTTCTTC. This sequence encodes CASSRNSGMGGYNEQFF.

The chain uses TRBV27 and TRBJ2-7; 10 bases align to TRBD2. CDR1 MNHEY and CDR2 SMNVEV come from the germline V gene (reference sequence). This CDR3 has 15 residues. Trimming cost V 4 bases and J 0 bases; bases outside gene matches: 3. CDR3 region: CASSYIAGGSYEQYF. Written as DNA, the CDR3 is TGTGCCAGCAGTTATATAGCGGGAGGCTCCTACGAGCAGTACTTC.

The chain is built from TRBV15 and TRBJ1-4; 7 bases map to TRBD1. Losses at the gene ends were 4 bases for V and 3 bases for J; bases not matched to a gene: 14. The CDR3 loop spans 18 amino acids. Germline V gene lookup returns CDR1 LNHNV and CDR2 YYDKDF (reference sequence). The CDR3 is CATSTYMTGSGSNEKLFF. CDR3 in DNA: TGTGCCACCAGCACTTATATGACAGGGTCGGGATCTAATGAAAAACTGTTTTTT.

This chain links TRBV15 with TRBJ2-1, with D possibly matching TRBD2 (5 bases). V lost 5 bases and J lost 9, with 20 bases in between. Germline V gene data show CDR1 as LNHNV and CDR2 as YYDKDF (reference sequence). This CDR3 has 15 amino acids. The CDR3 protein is CATSLRTPSPGEQFF. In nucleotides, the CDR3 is TGTGCCACCAGCCTAAGGACCCCTAGCCCCGGTGAGCAGTTCTTC.

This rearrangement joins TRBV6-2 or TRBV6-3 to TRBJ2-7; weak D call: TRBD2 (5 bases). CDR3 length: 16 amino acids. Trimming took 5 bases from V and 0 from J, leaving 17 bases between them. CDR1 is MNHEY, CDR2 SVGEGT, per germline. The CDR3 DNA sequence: TGTGCCAGCAGTAACCCAGATGAGCGGAGCTCCTACGAGCAGTACTTC. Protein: CASSNPDERSSYEQYF.

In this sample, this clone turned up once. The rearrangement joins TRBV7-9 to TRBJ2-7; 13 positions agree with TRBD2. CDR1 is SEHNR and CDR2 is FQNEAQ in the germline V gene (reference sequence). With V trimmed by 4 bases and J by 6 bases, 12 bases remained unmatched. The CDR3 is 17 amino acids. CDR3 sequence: CASSSPGLAGPVGEQYF. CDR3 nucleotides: TGTGCCAGCAGCTCCCCGGGACTAGCGGGACCGGTGGGCGAGCAGTACTTC.

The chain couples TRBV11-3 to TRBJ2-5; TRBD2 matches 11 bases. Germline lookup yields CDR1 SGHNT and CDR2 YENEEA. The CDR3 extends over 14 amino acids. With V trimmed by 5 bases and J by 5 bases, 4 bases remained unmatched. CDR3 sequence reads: CASSRSGRAETQYF. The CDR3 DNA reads TGTGCCAGCAGCCGTAGCGGGAGGGCCGAGACCCAGTACTTC.

In nucleotides, the CDR3 is TGTGCCAGTATCGAGAAGACATACCCCCGTGATAATGAAAAACTGTTTTTT. Residues: CASIEKTYPRDNEKLFF. The chain links TRBV19 to TRBJ1-4; D call uncertain. V shed 7 bases and J shed 4 bases, with 22 bases lying between them. From germline, CDR1 is LNHDA and CDR2 SQIVND (reference sequence). The CDR3 length is 17 residues.

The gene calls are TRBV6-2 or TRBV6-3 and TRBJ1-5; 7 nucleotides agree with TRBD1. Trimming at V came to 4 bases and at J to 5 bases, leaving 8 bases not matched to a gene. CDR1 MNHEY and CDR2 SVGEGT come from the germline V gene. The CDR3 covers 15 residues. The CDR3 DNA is TGTGCCAGCAGTTTTACAGGGGCGCCGGATCAGCCCCAGCATTTT. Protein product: CASSFTGAPDQPQHF.

The CDR3 sequence: CASSSTTSGSQFF. CDR3 DNA: TGTGCCAGCAGTTCCACAACTAGCGGGAGTCAGTTCTTC. The V and J genes are TRBV2 and TRBJ2-1, with 11 nucleotides matching TRBD2. V lost 5 bases, J lost 13 bases, and 7 bases stayed unmatched. Per germline, CDR1 SNHLY and CDR2 FYNNEI. The length of the CDR3 is 13 residues.

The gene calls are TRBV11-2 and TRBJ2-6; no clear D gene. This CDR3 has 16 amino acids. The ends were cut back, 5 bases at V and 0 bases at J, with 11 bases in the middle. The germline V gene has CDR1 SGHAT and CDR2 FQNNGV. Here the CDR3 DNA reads TGTGCCAGCAGCAGCGTGGAGATCTCTGGGGCCAACGTCCTGACTTTC. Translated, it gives CASSSVEISGANVLTF.

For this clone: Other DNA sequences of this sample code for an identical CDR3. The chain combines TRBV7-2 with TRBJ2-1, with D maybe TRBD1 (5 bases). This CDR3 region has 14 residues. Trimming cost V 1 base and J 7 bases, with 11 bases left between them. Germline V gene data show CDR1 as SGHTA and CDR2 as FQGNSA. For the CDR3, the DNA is TGTGCCAGCAGCTTAGGGGGCCGAGGAAATGAGCAGTTCTTC. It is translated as CASSLGGRGNEQFF.

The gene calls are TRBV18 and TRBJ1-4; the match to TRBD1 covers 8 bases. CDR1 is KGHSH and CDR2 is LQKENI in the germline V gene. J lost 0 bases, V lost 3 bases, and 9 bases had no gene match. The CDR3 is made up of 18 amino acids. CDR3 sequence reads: CASSPRARTGSTNEKLFF. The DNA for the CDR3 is TGTGCCAGCTCACCGAGAGCTCGGACAGGGTCAACTAATGAAAAACTGTTTTTT.

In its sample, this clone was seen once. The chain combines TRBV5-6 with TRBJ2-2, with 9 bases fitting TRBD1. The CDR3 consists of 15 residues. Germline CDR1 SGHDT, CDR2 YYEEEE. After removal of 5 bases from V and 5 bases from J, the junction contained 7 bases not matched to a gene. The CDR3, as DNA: TGTGCCAGCAGATCCGGGACAGGGAATACCGGGGAGCTGTTTTTT. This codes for CASRSGTGNTGELFF. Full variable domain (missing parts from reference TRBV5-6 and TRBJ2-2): DAGVTQSPTHLIKTRGQQVTLRCSPKSGHDTVSWYQQALGQGPQFIFQYYEEEERQRGNFPDRFSGHQFPNYSSELNVNALLLGDSALYLCASRSGTGNTGELFFGEGSRLTVL.

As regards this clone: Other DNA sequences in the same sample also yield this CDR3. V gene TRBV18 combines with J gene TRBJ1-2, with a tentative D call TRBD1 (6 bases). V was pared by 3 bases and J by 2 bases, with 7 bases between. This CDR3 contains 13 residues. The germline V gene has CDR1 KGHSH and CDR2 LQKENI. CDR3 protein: CASSPQGNYGYTF. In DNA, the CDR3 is TGTGCCAGCTCACCCCAGGGGAACTATGGCTACACCTTC.